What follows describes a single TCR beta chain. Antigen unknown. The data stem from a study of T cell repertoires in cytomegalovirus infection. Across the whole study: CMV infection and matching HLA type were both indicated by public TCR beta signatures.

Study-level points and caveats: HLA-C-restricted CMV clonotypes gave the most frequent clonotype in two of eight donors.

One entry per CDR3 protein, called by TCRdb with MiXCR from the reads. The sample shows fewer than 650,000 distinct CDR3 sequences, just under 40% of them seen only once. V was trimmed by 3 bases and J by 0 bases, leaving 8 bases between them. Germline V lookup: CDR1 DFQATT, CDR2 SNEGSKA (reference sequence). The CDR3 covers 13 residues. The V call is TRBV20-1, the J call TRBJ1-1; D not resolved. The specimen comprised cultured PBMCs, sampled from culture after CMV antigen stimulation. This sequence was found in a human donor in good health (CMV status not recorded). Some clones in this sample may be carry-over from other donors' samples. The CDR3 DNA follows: TGCAGTGCTAGTGAGAACCTGAACACTGAAGCTTTCTTT. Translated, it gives CSASENLNTEAFF.